This T cell receptor beta chain was recovered during a study of T cells in Graves' hyperthyroidism and ophthalmopathy. Study summary: The initial diagnosis was the point when peripheral blood was collected, ahead of any treatment.

The CDR3 extends over 16 amino acids. The V end was cut by 0 bases, the J end by 0 bases, with 11 bases between. Germline V gene data show CDR1 as SGHNT and CDR2 as YENEEA. For ophthalmopathy patients, the Clinical Activity Score was at least 3 and the NOSPECS grade at least 4; duration was under 3 months. This clonotype has a count of ten or more. RNA transcripts were the template for amplifying TCR beta CDR3 regions. The study used the HTBI primer set for a first-round RT-PCR of the TCR CDR3. TCRdb re-called the multiplex PCR reads through MiXCR, storing one row per CDR3 protein. This sample has 400,000 or so distinct CDR3 sequences, with around 13% found just once.

The TCR sequence derives from a woman under 40 with Graves' ophthalmopathy. J is TRBJ1-2 and V is TRBV11-3, with a tentative D call TRBD1 (5 bases). Sequenced input: blood. The CDR3 protein is CASSLDGHEANYGYTF. The CDR3 DNA is TGTGCCAGCAGCTTAGATGGACACGAAGCTAACTATGGCTACACCTTC.